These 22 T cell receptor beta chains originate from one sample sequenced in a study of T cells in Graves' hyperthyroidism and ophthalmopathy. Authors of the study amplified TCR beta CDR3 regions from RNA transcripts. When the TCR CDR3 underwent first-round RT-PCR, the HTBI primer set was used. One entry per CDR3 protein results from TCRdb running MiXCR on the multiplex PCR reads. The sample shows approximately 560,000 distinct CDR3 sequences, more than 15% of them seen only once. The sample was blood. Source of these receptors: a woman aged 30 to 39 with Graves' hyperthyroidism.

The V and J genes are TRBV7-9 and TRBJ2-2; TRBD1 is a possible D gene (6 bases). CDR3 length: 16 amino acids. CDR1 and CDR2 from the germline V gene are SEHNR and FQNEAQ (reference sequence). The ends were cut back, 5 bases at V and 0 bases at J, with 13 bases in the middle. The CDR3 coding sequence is TGTGCCAGCAGCCCATTACAGGGTTCGAACACCGGGGAGCTGTTTTTT. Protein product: CASSPLQGSNTGELFF.

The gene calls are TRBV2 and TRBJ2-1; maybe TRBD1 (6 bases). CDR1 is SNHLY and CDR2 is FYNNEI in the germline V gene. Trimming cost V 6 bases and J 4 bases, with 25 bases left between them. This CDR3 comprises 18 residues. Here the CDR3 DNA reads TGTGCCAGCAGAATCAAGATCCCCGGGACACTCATTTACAATGAGCAGTTCTTC. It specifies CASRIKIPGTLIYNEQFF.

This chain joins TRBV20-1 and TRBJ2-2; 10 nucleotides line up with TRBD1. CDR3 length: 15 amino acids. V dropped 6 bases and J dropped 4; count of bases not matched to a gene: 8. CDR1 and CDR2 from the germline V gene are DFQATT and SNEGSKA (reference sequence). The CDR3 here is CSATTRDRGTGELFF. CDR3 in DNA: TGCAGTGCAACGACCCGGGACAGGGGCACCGGGGAGCTGTTTTTT.

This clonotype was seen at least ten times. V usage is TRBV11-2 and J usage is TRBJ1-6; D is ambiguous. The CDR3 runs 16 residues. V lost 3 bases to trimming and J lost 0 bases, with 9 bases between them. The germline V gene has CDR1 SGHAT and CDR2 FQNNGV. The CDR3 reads CASSLQMSSYNSPLHF. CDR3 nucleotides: TGTGCCAGCAGCTTGCAAATGAGCTCCTATAATTCACCCCTCCACTTT.

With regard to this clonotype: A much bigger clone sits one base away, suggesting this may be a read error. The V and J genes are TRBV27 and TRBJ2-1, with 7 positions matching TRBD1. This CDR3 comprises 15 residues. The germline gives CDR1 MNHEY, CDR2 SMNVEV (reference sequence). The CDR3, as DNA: TGTCCCAGCAGTTCCACGACAGGGTGGGACAATGAGCAGTTCTTC. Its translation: CPSSSTTGWDNEQFF.

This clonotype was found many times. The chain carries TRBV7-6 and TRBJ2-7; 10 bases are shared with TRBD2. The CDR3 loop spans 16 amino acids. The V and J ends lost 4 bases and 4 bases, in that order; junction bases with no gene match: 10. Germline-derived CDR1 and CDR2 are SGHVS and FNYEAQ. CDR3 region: CASSSSLRAGGYEQYF. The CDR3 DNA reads TGTGCCAGCAGCTCGAGTCTTCGAGCGGGAGGGTACGAGCAGTACTTC.

The CDR3: CASSQSGRDTQYF. The CDR3 region has the DNA TGTGCCAGCAGCCAAAGCGGGAGAGATACGCAGTATTTT. The chain recombines TRBV3-1 with TRBJ2-3; 8 positions agree with TRBD2. The CDR3 sequence is 13 residues long. Germline CDR1 is LGHDT and CDR2 is YNNKEL (reference sequence). V shed 2 bases, J shed 5 bases, and the junction held 0 bases outside the gene matches.

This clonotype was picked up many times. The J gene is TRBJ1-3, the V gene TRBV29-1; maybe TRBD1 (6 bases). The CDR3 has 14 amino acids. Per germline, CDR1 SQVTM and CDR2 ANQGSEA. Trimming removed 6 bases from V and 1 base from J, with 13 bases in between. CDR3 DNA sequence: TGCAGCGTCATGACAGGTCGATCTGGAAACACCATATATTTT. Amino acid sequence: CSVMTGRSGNTIYF.

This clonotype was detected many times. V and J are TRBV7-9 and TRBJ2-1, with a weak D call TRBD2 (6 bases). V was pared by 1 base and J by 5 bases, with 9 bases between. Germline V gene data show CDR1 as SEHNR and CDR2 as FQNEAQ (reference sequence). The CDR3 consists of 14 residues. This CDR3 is CASSLGGTDNEQFF. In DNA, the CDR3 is TGTGCCAGCAGCTTAGGGGGGACTGACAATGAGCAGTTCTTC.

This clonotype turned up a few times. As DNA, the CDR3 is TGTGCCAGTAGTCCGACAGCTCAAGAGACCCAGTACTTC. Its protein is CASSPTAQETQYF. The chain links TRBV19 to TRBJ2-5; D may be TRBD1 (5 bases). This CDR3 has 13 residues. The germline V gene has CDR1 LNHDA and CDR2 SQIVND (reference sequence). The V and J ends lost 5 bases and 2 bases respectively, with 9 bases between them. Based on the CDR3 plus reference TRBV19 and TRBJ2-5, the full variable domain is DGGITQSPKYLFRKEGQNVTLSCEQNLNHDAMYWYRQDPGQGLRLIYYSQIVNDFQKGDIAEGYSVSREKKESFPLTVTSAQKNPTAFYLCASSPTAQETQYFGPGTRLLVL.

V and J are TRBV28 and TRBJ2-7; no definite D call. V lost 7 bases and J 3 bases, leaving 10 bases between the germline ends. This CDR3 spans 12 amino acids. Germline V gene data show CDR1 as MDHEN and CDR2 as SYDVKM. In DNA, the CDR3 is TGTGCCAGCACGGATTTTTTCTACGAGCAGTACTTC. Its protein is CASTDFFYEQYF.

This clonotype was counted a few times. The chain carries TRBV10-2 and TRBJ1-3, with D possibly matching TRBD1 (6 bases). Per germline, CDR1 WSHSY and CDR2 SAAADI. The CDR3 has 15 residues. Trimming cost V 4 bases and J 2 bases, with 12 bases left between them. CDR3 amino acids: CASSAGTQPGNTIYF. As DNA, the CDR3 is TGCGCCAGCAGTGCCGGGACACAGCCTGGAAACACCATATATTTT.

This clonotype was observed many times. Here the CDR3 DNA reads TGCAGTGCTAGAGATCTAGCTCTTCCCGAGCAGTACTTC. Translated, it gives CSARDLALPEQYF. V usage is TRBV20-1 and J usage is TRBJ2-7; a weak D match, TRBD2 (5 bases). This CDR3 comprises 13 residues. Per germline, CDR1 DFQATT and CDR2 SNEGSKA (reference sequence). Trimming pared 0 bases from V and 6 bases from J, leaving 12 bases between.

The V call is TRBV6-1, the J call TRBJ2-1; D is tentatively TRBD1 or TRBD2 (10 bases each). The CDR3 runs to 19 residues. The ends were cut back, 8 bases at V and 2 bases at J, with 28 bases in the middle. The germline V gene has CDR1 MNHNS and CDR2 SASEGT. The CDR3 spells CASRQGASGRVSAYNEQFF. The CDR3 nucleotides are TGTGCCAGCCGACAGGGGGCTAGCGGGAGAGTCTCGGCCTACAATGAGCAGTTCTTC.

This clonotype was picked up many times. DNA of the CDR3: TGTGCCAGCAGCTTTCCGACAGGGGTAAACACTGAAGCTTTCTTT. Translated: CASSFPTGVNTEAFF. This sequence joins TRBV7-9 and TRBJ1-1; TRBD1 aligns across 8 bases. CDR3 length: 15 amino acids. V lost 3 bases and J lost 2; bases outside the gene matches: 5. Germline CDR1 SEHNR, CDR2 FQNEAQ (reference sequence).

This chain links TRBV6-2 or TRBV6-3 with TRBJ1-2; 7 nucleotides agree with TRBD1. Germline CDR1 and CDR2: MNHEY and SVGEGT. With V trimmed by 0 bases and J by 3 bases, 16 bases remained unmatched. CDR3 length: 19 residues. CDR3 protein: CASSYSPQQPGQSYYGYTF. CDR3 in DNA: TGTGCCAGCAGTTACTCGCCGCAACAACCGGGACAGTCATACTATGGCTACACCTTC.

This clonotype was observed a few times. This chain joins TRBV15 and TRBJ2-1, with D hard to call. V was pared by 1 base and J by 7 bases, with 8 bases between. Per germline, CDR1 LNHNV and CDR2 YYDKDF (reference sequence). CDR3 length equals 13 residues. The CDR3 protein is CATSRAASNEQFF. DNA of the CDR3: TGTGCCACCAGCAGAGCAGCGTCAAATGAGCAGTTCTTC.

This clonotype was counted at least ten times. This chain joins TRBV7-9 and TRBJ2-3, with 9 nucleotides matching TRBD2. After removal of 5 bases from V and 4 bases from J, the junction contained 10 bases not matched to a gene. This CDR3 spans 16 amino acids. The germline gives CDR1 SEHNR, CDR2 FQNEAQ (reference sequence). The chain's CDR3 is CASSQLGGRAPDTQYF. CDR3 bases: TGTGCCAGCAGCCAATTGGGCGGGAGGGCCCCAGATACGCAGTATTTT.

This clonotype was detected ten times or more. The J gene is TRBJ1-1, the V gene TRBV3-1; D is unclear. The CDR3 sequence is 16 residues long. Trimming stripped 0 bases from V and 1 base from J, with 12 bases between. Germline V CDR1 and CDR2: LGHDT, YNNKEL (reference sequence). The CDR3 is CASSQDSARSNTEAFF. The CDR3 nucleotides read TGTGCCAGCAGCCAAGATTCGGCCAGATCGAACACTGAAGCTTTCTTT.

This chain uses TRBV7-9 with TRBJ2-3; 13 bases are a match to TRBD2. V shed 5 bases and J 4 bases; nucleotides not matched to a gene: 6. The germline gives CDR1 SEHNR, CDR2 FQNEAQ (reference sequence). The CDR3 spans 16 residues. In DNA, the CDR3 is TGTGCCAGCAGCCTCCTGACTAGCGGGAGGCCAGATACGCAGTATTTT. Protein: CASSLLTSGRPDTQYF.

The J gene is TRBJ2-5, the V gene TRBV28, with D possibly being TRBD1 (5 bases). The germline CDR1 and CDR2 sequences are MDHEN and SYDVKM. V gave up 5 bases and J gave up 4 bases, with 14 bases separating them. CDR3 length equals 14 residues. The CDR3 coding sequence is TGTGCCAGCAGTCTGGACATTTTGTCAGAGACCCAGTACTTC. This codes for CASSLDILSETQYF.

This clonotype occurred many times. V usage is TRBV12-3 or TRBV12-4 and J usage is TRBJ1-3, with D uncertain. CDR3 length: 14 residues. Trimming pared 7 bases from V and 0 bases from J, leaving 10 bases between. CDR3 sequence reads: CASIGESSGNTIYF. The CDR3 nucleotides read TGTGCCAGCATAGGCGAGAGCTCTGGAAACACCATATATTTT.